These T cell receptor beta chains were read from a single sample in a study of blood T cell repertoires in COVID-19. Sequenced by immunoSEQ multiplex PCR; TCRdb stores in-frame clones only, minus some. The top ten hold approximately 8.2% of the sample, which has 85,000 to 100,000 clones, around three quarters seen once. The sequenced sample was peripheral blood. The receptors stem from a man aged 50 to 59 who had recovered from COVID-19. Both conserved end residues are part of each CDR3. D genes are given only for firm matches. Only part of the rows carry a size: once, few, many, or a class if the clone is expanded.

d_call,v_call,clone_size,j_call,cdr3_aa,cdr3_nt
.,TRBV5-1,.,TRBJ1-6,CASSFSGGSDSPLHF,TGCGCCAGCAGCTTTTCGGGGGGTTCTGATTCACCCCTCCACTTT
.,TRBV2,.,TRBJ2-7,CASSYRDEQYF,TGTGCCAGCAGTTACAGGGACGAGCAGTACTTC
.,TRBV7-8,.,TRBJ1-6,CASSFSSGRYNSPLHF,TGTGCCAGCAGTTTCAGTTCGGGGAGATATAATTCACCCCTCCACTTT
.,TRBV7-2,.,TRBJ1-2,CASSFPGYYGYTF,TGTGCCAGCAGCTTCCCGGGGTACTATGGCTACACCTTC
TRBD2,TRBV3-1/TRBV3-2,.,TRBJ2-1,CASSQGTSGGWYEQFF,TGTGCCAGCAGCCAAGGGACTAGCGGGGGGTGGTATGAGCAGTTCTTC
TRBD1,TRBV7-3,.,TRBJ2-6,CASSSDRGGANVLTF,TGTGCCAGCAGCTCAGACAGGGGAGGGGCCAACGTCCTGACTTTC
TRBD1,TRBV6-5,.,TRBJ1-1,CASSKTGLTEAFF,TGTGCCAGCAGTAAGACAGGGTTAACTGAAGCTTTCTTT
TRBD1,TRBV3-1/TRBV3-2,.,TRBJ2-5,CASSLRQGRQRETQYF,TGTGCCAGCAGCCTGAGACAGGGACGACAAAGAGAGACCCAGTACTTC
.,TRBV6-2/TRBV6-3,.,TRBJ1-1,CASSFLIGGYGNTEAFF,TGTGCCAGCAGCTTCCTAATCGGCGGGTATGGGAACACTGAAGCTTTCTTT
.,TRBV7-9,.,TRBJ1-2,CASSPHMTVSPFGYTF,TGTGCCAGCAGCCCCCACATGACAGTTTCACCCTTTGGCTACACCTTC
.,TRBV30,.,TRBJ2-7,CAWTARGLRPHEQYF,TGTGCCTGGACGGCGAGGGGACTCCGCCCTCACGAGCAGTACTTC
.,TRBV3-1/TRBV3-2,.,TRBJ2-1,CASSQVGGTSYNEQFF,TGTGCCAGCAGCCAAGTCGGCGGGACCTCCTACAATGAGCAGTTCTTC
.,TRBV4-3,.,TRBJ2-1,CASSQDRIRGDYNEQFF,TGCGCCAGCAGCCAAGATCGAATTCGCGGAGACTACAATGAGCAGTTCTTC
TRBD1,TRBV19,.,TRBJ2-5,CASTGQGQETQYF,TGTGCCAGCACAGGACAGGGACAAGAGACCCAGTACTTC
.,TRBV27,.,TRBJ2-1,CASAAEQYNEQFF,TGTGCCAGCGCGGCAGAGCAGTACAATGAGCAGTTCTTC
TRBD2,TRBV7-9,.,TRBJ2-1,CASSRLRSGGAPYNEQFF,TGTGCCAGCAGCCGACTAAGAAGCGGGGGGGCGCCCTACAATGAGCAGTTCTTC
.,TRBV3-1/TRBV3-2,few,TRBJ1-1,CASSQGRGTEAFF,TGTGCCAGCAGCCAAGGTCGGGGCACTGAAGCTTTCTTT
.,TRBV5-6,.,TRBJ1-4,CASSLGRLNEKLFF,TGTGCCAGCAGCTTGGGCAGGTTAAATGAAAAACTGTTTTTT
TRBD1,TRBV5-1,.,TRBJ1-3,CASSLAGQGADTIYF,TGCGCCAGCAGCTTGGCAGGGCAGGGGGCCGACACCATATATTTT
TRBD1,TRBV7-9,once,TRBJ2-3,CASSLGPGQSTDTQYF,TGTGCCAGCAGCCTGGGGCCGGGACAGAGCACAGATACGCAGTATTTT
TRBD1,TRBV9,.,TRBJ1-4,CASSAMGQGGEKLFF,TGTGCCAGCAGCGCAATGGGACAGGGAGGTGAAAAACTGTTTTTT
.,TRBV19,.,TRBJ1-1,CASSIEAGASTEAFF,TGTGCCAGTAGTATAGAGGCAGGGGCGAGCACTGAAGCTTTCTTT
.,TRBV7-9,.,TRBJ1-1,CASSLLGSGETEAFF,TGTGCCAGCAGCTTACTGGGGTCAGGGGAGACTGAAGCTTTCTTT
TRBD1,TRBV5-1,.,TRBJ2-7,CASSLEQGASEQYF,TGCGCCAGCAGCTTGGAACAGGGGGCATCCGAGCAGTACTTC
TRBD2,TRBV6-5,.,TRBJ2-3,CASSLERGGKDTQYF,TGTGCCAGCAGTTTAGAGCGGGGGGGCAAGGATACGCAGTATTTT
TRBD1,TRBV27,.,TRBJ1-2,CASRLTGDHGYTF,TGTGCCAGCAGACTGACAGGGGACCATGGCTACACCTTC
.,TRBV5-4,.,TRBJ1-1,CASRARGAGGTEAFF,TGTGCCAGCAGAGCCCGGGGGGCGGGGGGAACTGAAGCTTTCTTT
.,TRBV30,.,TRBJ1-1,CAWSPYTEAFF,TGTGCCTGGAGTCCGTACACTGAAGCTTTCTTT
.,TRBV4-2,once,TRBJ2-7,CASSQVVSGEQYF,TGTGCCAGCAGCCAAGTGGTAAGCGGGGAGCAGTACTTC
TRBD2,TRBV5-1,.,TRBJ2-7,CASSPTSGASYEQYF,TGCGCCAGCAGCCCGACTAGCGGGGCCTCCTACGAGCAGTACTTC
TRBD2,TRBV7-2,.,TRBJ2-6,CASSSILAGRSGANVLTF,TGTGCCAGCAGCTCGATACTAGCGGGCAGATCTGGGGCCAACGTCCTGACTTTC
.,TRBV7-9,.,TRBJ1-2,CASSSGQFRTGYTF,TGTGCCAGCAGCTCGGGACAATTCAGGACGGGCTACACCTTC
TRBD2,TRBV5-1,.,TRBJ2-1,CASSEQRGGDEQFF,TGCGCCAGCAGCGAGCAGCGGGGGGGCGATGAGCAGTTCTTC
TRBD1,TRBV29-1,.,TRBJ1-3,CSVPGTGSGNTIYF,TGCAGCGTGCCCGGGACAGGCTCTGGAAACACCATATATTTT
TRBD2,TRBV7-3,.,TRBJ2-3,CASSAGRGGPRDTQYF,TGTGCCAGCAGCGCAGGGCGGGGGGGCCCGAGGGATACGCAGTATTTT
TRBD1,TRBV5-1,.,TRBJ2-3,CASSSDRADTQYF,TGCGCCAGCAGCTCGGACAGGGCAGATACGCAGTATTTT
TRBD1,TRBV2,once,TRBJ1-1,CASSGSGGANTEAFF,TGTGCCAGCAGTGGATCAGGGGGCGCGAACACTGAAGCTTTCTTT
TRBD1,TRBV6-5,.,TRBJ1-6,CASRDRGDSPLHF,TGTGCCAGCAGAGACAGGGGCGATTCACCCCTCCACTTT
TRBD2,TRBV7-2,.,TRBJ2-3,CASSLLAGGTDTQYF,TGTGCCAGCAGCTTATTAGCGGGAGGGACAGATACGCAGTATTTT
.,TRBV6-1,.,TRBJ1-3,CASSATEILYSGNTIYF,TGTGCCAGCAGTGCCACGGAGATACTTTACTCTGGAAACACCATATATTTT
.,TRBV5-6,.,TRBJ2-1,CASIRRGLHEQFF,TGTGCCAGCATTCGACGGGGGTTACATGAGCAGTTCTTC
.,TRBV5-1,.,TRBJ1-4,CASSPDTTQGKLFF,TGCGCCAGCAGCCCCGACACAACTCAGGGGAAACTGTTTTTT
.,TRBV12-3/TRBV12-4,.,TRBJ2-1,CASSDSQYNEQFF,TGTGCCAGCAGCGACTCGCAGTACAATGAGCAGTTCTTC
TRBD2,TRBV10-3,.,TRBJ2-3,CAIRAGLDGPAEQYF,TGTGCCATCAGAGCGGGACTAGACGGACCAGCAGAGCAGTATTTT
TRBD1,TRBV28,.,TRBJ1-3,CASSLTGAGGNTIYF,TGTGCCAGCAGTTTAACAGGGGCGGGGGGAAACACCATATATTTT
.,TRBV5-1,.,TRBJ2-7,CASSLAIDQYEQYF,TGCGCCAGCAGCTTGGCTATCGATCAATACGAGCAGTACTTC
TRBD1,TRBV25-1,.,TRBJ1-2,CASSEPGQRSNYGYTF,TGTGCCAGCTCCGAACCGGGACAGCGGTCTAACTATGGCTACACCTTC
TRBD2,TRBV14,.,TRBJ2-3,CASSQGWGLAGSTDTQYF,TGTGCCAGCAGCCAAGGATGGGGACTAGCGGGGAGCACAGATACGCAGTATTTT
TRBD1,TRBV19,.,TRBJ2-7,CASRKTGFSYEQYF,TGTGCCAGTAGGAAGACAGGGTTCAGCTACGAGCAGTACTTC
.,TRBV6-2/TRBV6-3,.,TRBJ1-2,CASSYAGNYGYTF,TGTGCCAGCAGTTACGCAGGGAACTATGGCTACACCTTC
TRBD1,TRBV5-1,few,TRBJ1-1,CASSLGQGSTEAFF,TGCGCCAGCAGCCTTGGACAGGGAAGTACTGAAGCTTTCTTT